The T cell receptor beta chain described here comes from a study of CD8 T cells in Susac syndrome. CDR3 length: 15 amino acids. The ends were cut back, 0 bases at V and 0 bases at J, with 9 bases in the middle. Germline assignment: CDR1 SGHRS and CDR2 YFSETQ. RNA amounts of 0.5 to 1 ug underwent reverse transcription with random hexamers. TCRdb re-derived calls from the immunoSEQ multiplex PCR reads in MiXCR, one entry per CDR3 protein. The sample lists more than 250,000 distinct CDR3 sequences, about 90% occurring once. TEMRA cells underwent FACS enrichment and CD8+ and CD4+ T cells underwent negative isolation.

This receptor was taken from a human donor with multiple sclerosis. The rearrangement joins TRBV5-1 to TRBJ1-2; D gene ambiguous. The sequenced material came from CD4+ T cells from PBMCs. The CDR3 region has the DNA TGCGCCAGCAGCTTGGGGGCCGCGGCTAACTATGGCTACACCTTC. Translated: CASSLGAAANYGYTF.